Below, one T cell receptor beta chain is given with its context. This clone appeared once. The antigen this receptor binds is unknown. Nothing much larger sits one base from this clone, and base qualities are not available. The cohort comprised some 730 healthy bone marrow donors. At the time of sampling, all cohort members were nominally healthy, though unrecorded immune exposures were likely present. The donor was CMV seropositive and belonged to the group of over 250 seropositive cohort members. A peripheral blood sample was collected from each donor, and TCR beta sequencing was performed on peripheral blood mononuclear cells. Genomic DNA extraction from the blood cell samples was performed with the Qiagen DNeasy Blood Extraction Kit. This record comes from a study of cytomegalovirus exposure and HLA in healthy donors (dated by TCRdb to the late 2010s). For the wider study: In an earlier analysis of several hundred of the donors, 250 to 350 Gb of sequence data and approximately 100 million unique TCR beta sequences from about 190 million T cells were reported. The study aimed to test whether cataloging public T cell receptors could reveal signatures of past pathogen exposure. To predict cytomegalovirus infection status, the study combined high-throughput TCR immunosequencing, statistical association of individual TCRs with disease status, and machine learning. A later analysis re-examined previously published TCR beta repertoires from hundreds of donors and added high-resolution HLA genotyping to investigate patterns of TCR occurrence. The number of donors typed differed by locus, with about 629-630 for A, B, C, DRB1 and DQB1, 522 for DQA1, over 600 for DPA1, and roughly 450 for DPB1. An early release covering roughly 600 HLA-typed donors comprised 250 to 350 gigabases of sequencing data and roughly 86 million unique TCR sequences. HLA typing included class I and class II loci at four-digit resolution. In a later genetic analysis, genome-wide SNP genotypes for about 55% of the roughly 670 donors were used, and that subset was treated as a discovery cohort. All discovery cohort repertoires had been generated on a single sequencing platform. Using immunosequencing, the study profiled T cell repertoires from 640 or so subjects and related those repertoires to cytomegalovirus serostatus. Alongside the repertoire data, information on donor age, sex, ethnicity and CMV serostatus was compiled. Across 398 genotyped donors of the cohort, an average of roughly 230,000 unique TCR beta nucleotide sequences per donor were sequenced, and approximately 17% of those sequences were non-productive. The genetic ancestry cluster associated with self-reported Caucasian donors included 70% to 85% of the 300 to 400 genotyped donors. Roughly five DR-DQ haplotypes were handled as single units for association and clustering because linkage in the cohort was strong. In the later analysis, no new phenotypic data were used to find candidate immune exposures; instead, reliance was placed on TCR beta sequences and their occurrence across donors. In an earlier analysis of over 550 of the donors, high-throughput TCR beta sequencing was used to judge whether each TCR beta V gene segment behaved as functional or pseudogenic. In addition to the first cohort of approximately 670 subjects, a separate validation cohort of approximately 130 different subjects was used.

The library was prepared using the immunoSEQ multiplex PCR assay. For the multiplex PCR, a mixture combining 60 forward primers for TCR Vbeta segments and 13 reverse primers for TCR Jbeta segments was used. The CDR3 region of rearranged TCR beta genes was amplified from genomic DNA with a multiplex PCR assay. Amplified TCR beta libraries were sequenced as 87-base-pair reads on the Illumina HiSeq System. As for the authors' bioinformatics: A later analysis counted approximately 74 million unique TCR beta chains across the 550 to 800 repertoires, and 9.5 million to 11 million of these chains were shared by at least two donors. Raw reads were error-corrected and collapsed into unique sequences with a nearest-neighbor algorithm that merged closely related sequences to remove PCR and sequencing errors. V, D and J gene segments were assigned by aligning CDR3 sequences to IMGT reference sequences. For a sequence to be retained, a match of at least six nucleotides to both a V gene segment and a J gene segment was required. A rearrangement was called productive if the CDR3 had no stop codons and remained in frame with V and J, and every other rearrangement was called non-productive. Following IMGT convention, CDR3 was defined as the stretch from the second conserved V-encoded cysteine up to the conserved J-encoded phenylalanine. The earlier analysis of about 530 of the donors excluded any sequence lacking an unambiguous match to a single V gene segment. In an earlier analysis of several hundred of the donors, V segments were called functional above 56.7% productive rearrangements and were called segregating when the between-donor standard deviation exceeded 5%. A statistical classification framework was built for diagnosing cytomegalovirus status from the catalog of TCR beta chain sequences. V and J gene assignment, in a later analysis, came from comparing TCR nucleotide sequences with IMGT/GENE-DB human TR gene sequences. In a later analysis, CDR3 sequences and most-parsimonious VDJ recombination scenarios were assigned using the TCRdist pipeline. In a later analysis, every TCR beta chain was defined by the combination of its CDR3 amino acid sequence and its V-gene family, and reads without a unique V-gene family were dropped. In a later analysis, nearly 600 highly shared, low-generation-probability nucleotide sequences were removed to address suspected cross-contamination and a sequencing artifact. In a later analysis, a clonal expansion index for each public chain was calculated from normalized within-repertoire ranks of inferred template counts. In a later analysis, generation probabilities were computed using a VDJ recombination model fitted to out-of-frame rearrangements, and the results were checked against IGoR. Hypergeometric tests were used in a later analysis to score TCR-TCR, TCR-HLA and TCR-CMV co-occurrence, with a repertoire-size bias correction applied to the TCR pairs. False discovery rates were estimated in a later analysis by permuting HLA or CMV assignments 20 times. In a later analysis, co-occurring TCRs were grouped using DBSCAN, with TCRdist sequence similarity added in when clustering inside HLA-allele-positive subsets. Repertoires with fewer than 30,000 or more than 120,000 public chains, plus five repertoires with anomalous nucleotide sharing, were excluded from co-occurrence clustering. This immuneACCESS table, as held by TCRdb, lists in-frame sequences with V and J called but not all clones. Of the missing ones, under half trace to an unresolved V gene in checked studies; the others have no known cause. V and J calls and clone size follow that table, whereas D and trimming were derived from the DNA. The table for this sample lists about 150,000 clones; over 75% of them were counted only once. About 5.6% of the sample comes from the top ten.

Summary of the overall study and its limitations: Most TCR sequences were seen in very few donors, while some public TCRs were found in many individuals. The sequencing pipeline was judged likely to have produced a cluster of highly shared sequence variants as a technical artifact. Because the 87-base-pair reads could not distinguish some IMGT-functional V segments, including TRBV6-2 and TRBV6-3, those segments were excluded. Compared with equally common non-associated chains, HLA-associated TCR beta chains in a later analysis were more clonally expanded and had lower generation probabilities. V-gene and J-gene trimming of TCR beta chains was associated with a missense DCLRE1C variant in a later genetic analysis, and the association was replicated in an independent cohort. In vitro tests confirmed that three of the cytomegalovirus-associated TCR beta chains recognize cytomegalovirus antigens. Linkage disequilibrium might explain the correlated functional status among segregating V segments, but an unknown experimental factor could not be excluded. For the cohort, immune exposure information was limited to CMV serostatus. A later analysis associated about 17,000 TCR beta sequences with specific HLA alleles at a false discovery rate of 0.05. Because counts were too low, fewer than 20 rarely observed V segments, including chromosome 9 orphons, were excluded from the earlier analysis of around 640 of the donors. Roughly uniform sequencing depth across donors was assumed in presence/absence analyses, although this assumption may not hold. The authors suggested that the approach could potentially be generalized to other disease states and immunological phenotypes. An earlier analysis of 450 to 750 of the donors showed that most TCR beta V segments appeared in productive rearrangements either about 90% or about 30% of the time, which broadly matched IMGT annotations. When HLA alleles, especially DR and DQ, strongly co-occurred, TCR associations were difficult to assign to individual alleles. A further reported finding was that TCR beta sequences accurately predicted the HLA-A and HLA-B alleles for most subjects in the first cohort. The classifier was reported to diagnose cytomegalovirus status with high specificity and sensitivity in both the original cohort and the validation cohort. The study listed 150 to 200 TCR beta chains as associated with cytomegalovirus. In a later analysis, several top co-occurrence clusters were reported to appear linked to parvovirus B19, influenza, CMV and Epstein-Barr virus. This cohort had only TCR beta chains sequenced, and the lack of alpha or paired-chain data limited which features could be detected. A later analysis found that most CMV-associated TCR beta chains appeared HLA-restricted, with HLA associations seemingly driven largely by CMV exposure. Compared with the 666-donor mean, donors in an Asian-associated ancestry cluster had fewer N-insertions in productive TCRs, according to a later genetic analysis. HLA typing was unavailable for some donors at each locus, so association tests used only the typed subset. A later analysis found that TCR association rates varied across HLA loci, with DRB1 alleles showing the most associated TCRs and HLA-C alleles the fewest.

Trimming at the junction amounts to 3 bases on V and 2 bases on J, and the germline ends lie 14 bases apart. CDR1 MGHRA and CDR2 YSYEKL are derived from the germline V gene. The CDR3 goes from the cysteine to the phenylalanine over 16 residues. Only CDR3 DNA is held: 48 bases, read in frame from base 1. The rearrangement joined TRBV4-1 to TRBJ2-1; the best D guess is TRBD2, with 6 bases matching. Sequenced: PBMCs. This clonotype was obtained from a woman aged 40 to 50 in good health and CMV-seropositive. The bases read TGCGCCAGCAGCCAGTCCCCTAGCGATCCCTACAATGAGCAGTTCTTC. Its amino acids are CASSQSPSDPYNEQFF.